This section outlines one T cell receptor beta chain sequence together with its context. These data belong to a study of blood T cell repertoires in COVID-19. Study at large: Acute and convalescent COVID-19 specimens originated in the United States, Italy and Spain. T cells, B-cell-depleted T cells, or PBMCs supplied cDNA or gDNA.

V was cut by 1 base and J by 5 bases, with 13 bases left in between. Germline V lookup: CDR1 MNHNY, CDR2 SVGAGI (reference sequence). The CDR3 sequence is 15 residues long. In the study's own analysis: Using reference gene primer amplification, nucleated cell counts were estimated. The data were produced by immunoSEQ multiplex PCR, yet TCRdb's version contains in-frame clones alone and is incomplete. V and J calls and clone size follow that table, whereas D and trimming were derived from the DNA. The profile shows more than 250,000 clones, more than 75% of them singletons. The receptor was isolated from a woman aged 50 to 65 with acute or convalescent COVID-19. Source material: peripheral blood. The chain combines TRBV6-6 with TRBJ2-3; a possible D gene is TRBD2 (6 bases). CDR3 nucleotide sequence: TGTGCCAGCAGTTACTGGGGGGAGAGTTTAGATACGCAGTATTTT. It is translated as CASSYWGESLDTQYF.